This T cell receptor (beta chain) was recorded in a study of blood T cells in healthy people across ages. Through a sample-barcoded 5' primer and a J-beta primer mix, a second PCR was run for roughly 6 to 11 cycles. TCRdb redid the calling of the 5' RACE reads with MiXCR, one entry per CDR3 protein. This table holds around 900,000 distinct CDR3 sequences, roughly 51% found once. General study points: The long-lived group displayed more naive CD4+ cells, plus higher diversity, than the aged donors did. Estimates of total diversity, which came from one million sequenced T cells, were considered to be underestimates. CMV status of donors was unknown, possibly confounding expanded clonotype changes.

No fewer than 6 micrograms of total RNA were isolated from every sample. V lost 5 bases and J lost 0; bases outside the gene matches: 13. The CDR3 loop spans 19 amino acids. The germline CDR1 and CDR2 sequences are SGHTA and FQGNSA. Notes on this clonotype: Its matching antigen is unknown.

Sequencing was done on a sample of blood. This sequence was found in a woman in her fifties or sixties in good health. The V and J genes are TRBV7-2 and TRBJ2-7; 13 bases match TRBD2. The CDR3 DNA reads TGTGCCAGCAGCCCCCCCTGGACTAGCGGGAGCTTCCTCTCCTACGAGCAGTACTTC. It codes for CASSPPWTSGSFLSYEQYF.